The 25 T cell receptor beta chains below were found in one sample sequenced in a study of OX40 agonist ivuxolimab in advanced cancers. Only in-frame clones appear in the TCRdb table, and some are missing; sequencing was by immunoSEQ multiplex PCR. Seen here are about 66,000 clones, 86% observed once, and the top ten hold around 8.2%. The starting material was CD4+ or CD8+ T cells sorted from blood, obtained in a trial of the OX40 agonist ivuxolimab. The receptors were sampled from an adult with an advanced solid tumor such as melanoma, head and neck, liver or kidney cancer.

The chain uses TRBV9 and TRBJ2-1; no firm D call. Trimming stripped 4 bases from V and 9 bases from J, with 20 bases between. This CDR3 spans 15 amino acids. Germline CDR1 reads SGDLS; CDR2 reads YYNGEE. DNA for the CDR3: TGTGCCAGCAGCCGCACTGCCGGGCTCGAAGGTGAGCAGTTCTTC. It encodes CASSRTAGLEGEQFF.

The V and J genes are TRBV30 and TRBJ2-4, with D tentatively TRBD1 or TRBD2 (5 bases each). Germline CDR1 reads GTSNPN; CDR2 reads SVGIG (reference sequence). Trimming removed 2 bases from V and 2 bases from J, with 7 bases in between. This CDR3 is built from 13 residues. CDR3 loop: CAWSKGPKNIQYF. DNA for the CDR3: TGTGCCTGGAGTAAGGGACCCAAAAACATTCAGTACTTC.

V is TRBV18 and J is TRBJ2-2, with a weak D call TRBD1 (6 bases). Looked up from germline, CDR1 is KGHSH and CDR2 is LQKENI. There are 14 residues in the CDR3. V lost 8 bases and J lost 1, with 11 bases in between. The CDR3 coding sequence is TGTGCCAGCCCCTTGACAGGGAACACCGGGGAGCTGTTTTTT. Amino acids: CASPLTGNTGELFF.

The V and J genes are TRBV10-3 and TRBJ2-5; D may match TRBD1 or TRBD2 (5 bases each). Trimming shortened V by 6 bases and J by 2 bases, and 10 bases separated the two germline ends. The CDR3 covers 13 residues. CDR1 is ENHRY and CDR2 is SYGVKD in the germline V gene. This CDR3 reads CAIRRDVQETQYF. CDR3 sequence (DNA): TGTGCCATCAGAAGGGACGTGCAAGAGACCCAGTACTTC.

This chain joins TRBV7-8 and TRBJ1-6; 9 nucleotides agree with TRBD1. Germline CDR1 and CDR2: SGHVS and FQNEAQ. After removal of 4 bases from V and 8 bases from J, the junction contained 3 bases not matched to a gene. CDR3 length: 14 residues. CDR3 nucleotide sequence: TGTGCCAGCAGCTCGCGGACAGGGGATTCACCCCTCCACTTT. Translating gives CASSSRTGDSPLHF.

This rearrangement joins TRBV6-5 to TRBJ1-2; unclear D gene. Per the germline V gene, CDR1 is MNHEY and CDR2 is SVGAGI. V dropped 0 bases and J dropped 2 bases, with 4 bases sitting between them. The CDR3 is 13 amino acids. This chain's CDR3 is CASSYSPNYGYTF. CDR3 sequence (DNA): TGTGCCAGCAGTTACTCCCCCAACTATGGCTACACCTTC.

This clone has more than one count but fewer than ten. The CDR3 DNA reads TGTGCCAGCGTTCGGGACAGGGGTTCGACCTACGAGCAGTACTTC. Translating gives CASVRDRGSTYEQYF. The rearrangement joins TRBV6-5 to TRBJ2-7; TRBD1 aligns across 10 bases. This CDR3 comprises 15 residues. Germline V gives CDR1 MNHEY, CDR2 SVGAGI. Trimming took 8 bases from V and 2 from J; bases not matched to a gene: 9.

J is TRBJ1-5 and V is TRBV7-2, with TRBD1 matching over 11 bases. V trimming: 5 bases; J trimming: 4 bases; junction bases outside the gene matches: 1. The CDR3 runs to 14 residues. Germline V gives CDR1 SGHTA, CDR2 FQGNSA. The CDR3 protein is CASSGTGGNQPQHF. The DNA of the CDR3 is TGTGCCAGCAGCGGGACAGGGGGAAATCAGCCCCAGCATTTT.

CDR3 protein: CASSESGNYGYTF. The CDR3 DNA reads as TGTGCCAGCAGTGAATCGGGTAACTATGGCTACACCTTC. The chain joins TRBV6-1 to TRBJ1-2; D remains ambiguous. Trimming left V 2 bases short and J 1 base short, with 5 bases between. CDR1 is MNHNS and CDR2 is SASEGT in the germline V gene. The CDR3 runs 13 residues.

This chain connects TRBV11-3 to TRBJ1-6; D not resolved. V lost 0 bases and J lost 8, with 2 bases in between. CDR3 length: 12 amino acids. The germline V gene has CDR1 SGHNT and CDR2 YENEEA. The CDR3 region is CASSLDDSPLHF. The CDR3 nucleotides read TGTGCCAGCAGCTTAGACGATTCACCCCTCCACTTT. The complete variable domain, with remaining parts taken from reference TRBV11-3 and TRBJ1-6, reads EAGVVQSPRYKIIEKKQPVAFWCNPISGHNTLYWYLQNLGQGPELLIRYENEEAVDDSQLPKDRFSAERLKGVDSTLKIQPAELGDSAVYLCASSLDDSPLHFGNGTRLTVT.

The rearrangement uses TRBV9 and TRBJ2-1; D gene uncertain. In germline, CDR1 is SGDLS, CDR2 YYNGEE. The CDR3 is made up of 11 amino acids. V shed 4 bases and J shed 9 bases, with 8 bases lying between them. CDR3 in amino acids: CASSRAGEQFF. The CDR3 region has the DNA TGTGCCAGCAGCCGGGCCGGTGAGCAGTTCTTC.

The CDR3 DNA reads as TGTGCCAGCAGCTTTAAAGAGACCCAGTACTTC. Amino acids: CASSFKETQYF. The chain links TRBV5-4 to TRBJ2-5; no clear D. The V and J ends lost 2 bases and 3 bases respectively, with 2 bases between them. Germline CDR1 and CDR2: SGHNT and YYREEE (reference sequence). This CDR3 has 11 amino acids.

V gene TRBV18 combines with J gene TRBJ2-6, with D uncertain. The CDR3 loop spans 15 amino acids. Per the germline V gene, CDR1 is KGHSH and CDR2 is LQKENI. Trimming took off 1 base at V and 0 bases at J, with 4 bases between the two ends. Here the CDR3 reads CASSPRDSGANVLTF. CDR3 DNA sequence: TGTGCCAGCTCACCACGAGACTCTGGGGCCAACGTCCTGACTTTC.

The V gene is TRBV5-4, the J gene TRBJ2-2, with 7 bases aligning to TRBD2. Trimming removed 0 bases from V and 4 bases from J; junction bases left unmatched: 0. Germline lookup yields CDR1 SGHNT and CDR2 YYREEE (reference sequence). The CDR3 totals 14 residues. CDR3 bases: TGTGCCAGCAGCTTGGCGGGGGGCACCGGGGAGCTGTTTTTT. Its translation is CASSLAGGTGELFF.

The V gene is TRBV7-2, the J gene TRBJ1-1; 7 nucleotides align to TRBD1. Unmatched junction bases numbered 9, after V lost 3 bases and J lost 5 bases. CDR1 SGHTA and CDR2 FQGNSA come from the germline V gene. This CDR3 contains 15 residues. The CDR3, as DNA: TGTGCCAGCAGCTTCCGACCAGGGGGATGGACTGAAGCTTTCTTT. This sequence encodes CASSFRPGGWTEAFF. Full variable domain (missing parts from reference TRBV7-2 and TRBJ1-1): GAGVSQSPSNKVTEKGKDVELRCDPISGHTALYWYRQSLGQGLEFLIYFQGNSAPDKSGLPSDRFSAERTGGSVSTLTIQRTQQEDSAVYLCASSFRPGGWTEAFFGQGTRLTVV.

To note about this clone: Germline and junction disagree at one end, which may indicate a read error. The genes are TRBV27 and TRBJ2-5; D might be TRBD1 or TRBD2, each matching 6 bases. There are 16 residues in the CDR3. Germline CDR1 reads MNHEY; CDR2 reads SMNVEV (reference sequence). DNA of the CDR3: TGTGCCAGCAGACGCCTAACGGGGGCGGAGGGAGAGACCCAGCACTTC. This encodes CASRRLTGAEGETQHF.

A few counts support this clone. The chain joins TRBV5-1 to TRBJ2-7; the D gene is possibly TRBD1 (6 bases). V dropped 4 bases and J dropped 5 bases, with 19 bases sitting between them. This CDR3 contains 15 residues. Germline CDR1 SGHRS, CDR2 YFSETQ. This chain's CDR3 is CASSRYRGGQNEQYF. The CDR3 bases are TGCGCCAGCAGCCGCTACCGTGGGGGACAAAACGAGCAGTACTTC.

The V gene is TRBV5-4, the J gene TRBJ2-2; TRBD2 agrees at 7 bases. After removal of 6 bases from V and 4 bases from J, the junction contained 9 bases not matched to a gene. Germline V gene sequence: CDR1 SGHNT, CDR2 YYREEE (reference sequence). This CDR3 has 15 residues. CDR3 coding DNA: TGTGCCAGCACCGAGCCCGGCGGGGGCACCGGGGAGCTGTTTTTT. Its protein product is CASTEPGGGTGELFF.

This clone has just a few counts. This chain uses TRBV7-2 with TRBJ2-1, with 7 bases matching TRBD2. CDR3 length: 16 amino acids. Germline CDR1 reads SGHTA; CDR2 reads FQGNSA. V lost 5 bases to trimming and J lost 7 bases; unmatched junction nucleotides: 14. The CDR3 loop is CASSPGEGRVENEQFF. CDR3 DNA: TGTGCCAGCAGCCCCGGGGAGGGTCGGGTTGAAAATGAGCAGTTCTTC.

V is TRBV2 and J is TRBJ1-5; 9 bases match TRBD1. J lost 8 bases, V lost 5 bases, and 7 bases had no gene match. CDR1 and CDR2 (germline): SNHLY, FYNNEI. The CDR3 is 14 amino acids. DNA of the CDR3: TGTGCCAGCAGTCAGGGACAGGGAAGGGAGCCCCAGCATTTT. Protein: CASSQGQGREPQHF.

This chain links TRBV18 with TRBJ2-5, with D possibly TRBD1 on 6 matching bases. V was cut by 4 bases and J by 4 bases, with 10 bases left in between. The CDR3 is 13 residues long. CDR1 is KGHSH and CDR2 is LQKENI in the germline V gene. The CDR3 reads CASSLTGGETQYF. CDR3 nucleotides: TGTGCCAGCTCACTGACAGGCGGAGAGACCCAGTACTTC.

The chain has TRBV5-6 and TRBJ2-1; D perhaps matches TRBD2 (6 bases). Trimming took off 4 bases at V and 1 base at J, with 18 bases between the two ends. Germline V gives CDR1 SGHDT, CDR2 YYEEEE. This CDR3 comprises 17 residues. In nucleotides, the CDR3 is TGTGCCAGCAGCCCGGGACTGCGGGGAAAGTCCTACAATGAGCAGTTCTTC. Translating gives CASSPGLRGKSYNEQFF.

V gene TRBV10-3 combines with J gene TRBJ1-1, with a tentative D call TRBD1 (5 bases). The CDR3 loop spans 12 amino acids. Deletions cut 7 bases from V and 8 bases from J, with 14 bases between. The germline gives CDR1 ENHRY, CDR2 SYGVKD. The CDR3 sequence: CAITGSWGEAFF. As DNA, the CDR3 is TGTGCCATCACCGGGTCCTGGGGGGAAGCTTTCTTT.

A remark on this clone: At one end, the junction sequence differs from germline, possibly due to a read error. CDR3 coding DNA: TGTGCCAGCAGTTTCAGACTAGCGGGGAACCCCACAAATACGCAGTATTTT. It translates to CASSFRLAGNPTNTQYF. The chain is built from TRBV28 and TRBJ2-3; 11 nucleotides align to TRBD2. Germline-derived CDR1 and CDR2 are MDHEN and SYDVKM. CDR3 length equals 17 residues.

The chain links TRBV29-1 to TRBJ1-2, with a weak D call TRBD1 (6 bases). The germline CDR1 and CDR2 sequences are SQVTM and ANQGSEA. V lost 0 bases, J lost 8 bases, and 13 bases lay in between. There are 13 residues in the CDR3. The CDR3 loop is CSVEDGGASGYTF. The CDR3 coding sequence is TGCAGCGTTGAAGACGGGGGGGCTTCCGGCTACACCTTC.